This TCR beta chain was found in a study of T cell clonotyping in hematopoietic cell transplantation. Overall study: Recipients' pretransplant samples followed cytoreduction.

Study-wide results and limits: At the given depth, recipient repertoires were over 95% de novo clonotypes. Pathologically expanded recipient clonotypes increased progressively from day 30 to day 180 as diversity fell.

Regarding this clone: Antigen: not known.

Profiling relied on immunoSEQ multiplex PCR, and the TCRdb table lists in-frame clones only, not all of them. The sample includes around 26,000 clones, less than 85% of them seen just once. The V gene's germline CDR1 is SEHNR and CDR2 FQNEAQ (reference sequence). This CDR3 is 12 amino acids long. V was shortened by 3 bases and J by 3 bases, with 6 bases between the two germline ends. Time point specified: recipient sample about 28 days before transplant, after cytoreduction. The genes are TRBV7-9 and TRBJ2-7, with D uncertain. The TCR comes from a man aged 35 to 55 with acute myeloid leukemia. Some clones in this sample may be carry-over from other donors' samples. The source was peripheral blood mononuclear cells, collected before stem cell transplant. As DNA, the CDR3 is TGTGCCAGCAGCTTTATGGTCTACGAGCAGTACTTC. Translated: CASSFMVYEQYF.